This TCR beta chain was sequenced during a study of blood T cell repertoires in COVID-19 (dated by TCRdb to 2019 to 2021). For the wider study: Samples from collaborators originated in the United States, Italy and Spain and spanned both the acute and convalescent phases of COVID-19. The material from the prospective study consisted of cDNA or gDNA derived from T cells, B-cell-depleted T cells, or PBMCs. Where available, HLA class I and class II types were taken from metadata supplied by the sample provider and were not determined by assay-based typing. A freely available public database, intended as a resource for researchers studying the immune response to SARS-CoV-2, is where the repertoires were released. The samples were drawn from two sources: the first 160 participants of the ongoing ImmuneRACE study, and fewer than 1,500 subjects contributed by 6 global collaborators. Deeply sampled blood TCRbeta repertoires from subjects exposed to, actively infected with, or recovered from COVID-19 were included in the dataset. Nearly every sample came with metadata listing a de-identified subject ID, COVID-19 status, age in years and sex. Overall study results and their limits: The amount of clinical and demographic metadata varied by source and participant and was provided uncurated.

From the germline V gene, CDR1 is SGHRS and CDR2 is YFSETQ. The junction shows trimming of 4 bases on V and 4 bases on J, and the gene matches do not reach 13 bases of it. The CDR3 runs 17 amino acids, cysteine and phenylalanine included. Left in the record is the CDR3 DNA by itself, 51 bases read in frame from the first base. Comments on this clone: The clone's antigen remains unknown. One base away there is no much larger clone; base qualities are not given.

The immunoSEQ Assay, a bias-controlled multiplex PCR, was used to amplify TCRbeta CDR3 regions from genomic DNA. The original methods were these. Nucleated cell counts per sample were estimated from amplification of reference gene primers within the assay. Sequence reads were collapsed and filtered to measure the absolute abundance of every unique TCRbeta CDR3 rearrangement. For each sample, productive Simpson clonality was calculated as the square root of Simpson's diversity index over productive rearrangements. TCRdb re-hosts the immuneACCESS table, in-frame sequences only. Its copies lack some clones; in the studies checked, an unresolved V gene accounts for under half of them, and the cause for the rest is not known. V and J calls and clone size come straight from that table; D and trimming were deduced from the DNA. Across this sample there are about 200,000 clones, with about three quarters seen only once. The top ten clonotypes cover around 5.1% of the sample.

Each collaborating institution followed its own protocols to collect whole blood in K2EDTA tubes. For TCRbeta analysis, collaborators shipped samples as frozen whole blood, isolated PBMCs, or DNA extracted from either of those sample types. The sequence was collected from a woman in her sixties or seventies with acute or convalescent COVID-19. The sequenced sample consisted of peripheral blood. The rearranged chain carries TRBV5-1 and TRBJ1-1; 10 bases in the junction line up with TRBD1. The nucleotide sequence is TGCGCCAGCAGCCCTAGCAGACAGGGGGCAATCGGCACTGAAGCTTTCTTT. This encodes CASSPSRQGAIGTEAFF.